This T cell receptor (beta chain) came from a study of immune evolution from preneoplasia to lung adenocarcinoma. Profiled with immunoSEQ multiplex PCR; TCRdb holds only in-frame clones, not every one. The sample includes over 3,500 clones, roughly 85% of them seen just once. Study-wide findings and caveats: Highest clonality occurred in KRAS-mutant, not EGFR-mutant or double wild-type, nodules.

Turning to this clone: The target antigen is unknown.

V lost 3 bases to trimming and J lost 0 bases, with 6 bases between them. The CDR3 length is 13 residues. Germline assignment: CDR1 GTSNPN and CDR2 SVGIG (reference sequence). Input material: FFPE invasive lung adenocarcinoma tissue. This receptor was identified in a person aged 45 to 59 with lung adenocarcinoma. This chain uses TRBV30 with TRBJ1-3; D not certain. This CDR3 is CAWRVLSGNTIYF. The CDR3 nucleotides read TGTGCCTGGAGGGTCCTCTCTGGAAACACCATATATTTT.